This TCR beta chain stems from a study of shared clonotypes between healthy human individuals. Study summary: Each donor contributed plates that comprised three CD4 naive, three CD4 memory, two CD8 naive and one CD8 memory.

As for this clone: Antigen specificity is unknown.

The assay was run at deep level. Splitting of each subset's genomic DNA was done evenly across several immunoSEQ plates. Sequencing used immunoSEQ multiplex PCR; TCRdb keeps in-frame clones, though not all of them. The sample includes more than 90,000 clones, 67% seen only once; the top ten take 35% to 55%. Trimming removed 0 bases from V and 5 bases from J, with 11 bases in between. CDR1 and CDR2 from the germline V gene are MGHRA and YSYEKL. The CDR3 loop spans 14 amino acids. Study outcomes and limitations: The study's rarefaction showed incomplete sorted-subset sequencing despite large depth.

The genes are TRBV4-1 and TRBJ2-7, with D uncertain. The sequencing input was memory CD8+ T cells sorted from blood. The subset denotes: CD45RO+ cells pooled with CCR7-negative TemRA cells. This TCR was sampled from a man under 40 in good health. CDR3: CASSQDPGNDEQYF. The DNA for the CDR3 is TGCGCCAGCAGCCAAGATCCCGGCAACGACGAGCAGTACTTC.